This T cell receptor beta chain was recovered during a study of response to subunit inactivated influenza vaccine. Study-wide findings and caveats: Few additional T cells are recruited per seasonal influenza vaccination, authors suggested.

Of note for this clonotype: The target antigen is unknown.

In TCRdb, the RT-PCR reads were re-called with MiXCR into one record per CDR3 protein. The table includes hundreds of thousands of distinct CDR3 sequences, less than 20% detected once. The J segment lost 3 bases and the V segment lost 0 bases, leaving 12 bases of the junction unmatched. This CDR3 contains 19 residues. Germline lookup yields CDR1 MNHEY and CDR2 SVGAGI. This specimen was PBMCs from blood, taken about 5 days after vaccination. This TCR was sampled from a man aged 45-65 years who received an inactivated influenza vaccine. The genes are TRBV6-5 and TRBJ1-5; 9 bases align to TRBD1. This CDR3 is CASSYSSRDRVGVNQPQHF. In DNA form, the CDR3 reads TGTGCCAGCAGTTACTCGTCCCGGGACAGGGTCGGTGTCAATCAGCCCCAGCATTTT.